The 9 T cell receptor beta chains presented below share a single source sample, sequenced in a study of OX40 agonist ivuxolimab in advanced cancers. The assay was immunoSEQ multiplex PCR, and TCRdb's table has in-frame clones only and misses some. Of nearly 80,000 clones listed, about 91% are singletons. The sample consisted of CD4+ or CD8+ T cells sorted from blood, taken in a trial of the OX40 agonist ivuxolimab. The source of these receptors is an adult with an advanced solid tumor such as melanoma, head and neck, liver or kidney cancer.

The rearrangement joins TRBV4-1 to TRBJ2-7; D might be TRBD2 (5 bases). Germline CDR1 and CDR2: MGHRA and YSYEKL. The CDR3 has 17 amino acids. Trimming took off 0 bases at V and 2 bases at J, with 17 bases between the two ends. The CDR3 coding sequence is TGCGCCAGCAGCCAAGACCCCCGGGGTAGCAGAACCTACGAGCAGTACTTC. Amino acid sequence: CASSQDPRGSRTYEQYF.

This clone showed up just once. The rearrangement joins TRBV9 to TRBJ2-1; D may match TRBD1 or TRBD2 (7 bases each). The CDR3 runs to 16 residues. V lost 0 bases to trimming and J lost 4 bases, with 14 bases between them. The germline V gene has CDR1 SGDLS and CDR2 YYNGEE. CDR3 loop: CASSVAPGGVYNEQFF. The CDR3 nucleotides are TGTGCCAGCAGCGTAGCCCCAGGGGGGGTGTACAATGAGCAGTTCTTC.

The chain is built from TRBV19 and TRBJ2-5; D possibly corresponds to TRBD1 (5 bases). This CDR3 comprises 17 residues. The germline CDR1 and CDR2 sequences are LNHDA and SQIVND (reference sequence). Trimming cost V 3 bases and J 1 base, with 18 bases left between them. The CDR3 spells CASSIRRWTISQETQYF. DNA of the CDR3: TGTGCCAGTAGTATTCGGCGCTGGACAATCAGCCAAGAGACCCAGTACTTC.

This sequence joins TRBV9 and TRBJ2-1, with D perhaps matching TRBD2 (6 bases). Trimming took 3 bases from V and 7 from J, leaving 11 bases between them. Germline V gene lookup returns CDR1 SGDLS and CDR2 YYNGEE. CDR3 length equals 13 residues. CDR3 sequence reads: CASSAGAINEQFF. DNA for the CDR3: TGTGCCAGCAGCGCGGGAGCTATAAATGAGCAGTTCTTC.

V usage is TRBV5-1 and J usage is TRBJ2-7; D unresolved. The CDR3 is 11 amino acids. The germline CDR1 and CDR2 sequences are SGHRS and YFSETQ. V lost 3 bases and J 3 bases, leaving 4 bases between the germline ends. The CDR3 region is CASSSDYEQYF. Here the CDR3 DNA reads TGCGCCAGCAGCTCGGACTACGAGCAGTACTTC.

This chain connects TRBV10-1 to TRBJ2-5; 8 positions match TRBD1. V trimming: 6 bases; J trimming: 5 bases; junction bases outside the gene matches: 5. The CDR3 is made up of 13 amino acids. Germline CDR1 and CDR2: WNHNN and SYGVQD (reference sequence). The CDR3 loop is CASSRGPEETQYF. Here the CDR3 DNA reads TGCGCCAGCAGCAGGGGGCCTGAGGAGACCCAGTACTTC.

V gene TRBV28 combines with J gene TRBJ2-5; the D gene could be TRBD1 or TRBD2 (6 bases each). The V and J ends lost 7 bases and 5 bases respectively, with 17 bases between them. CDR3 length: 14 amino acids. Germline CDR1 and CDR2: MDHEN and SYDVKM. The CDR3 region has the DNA TGTGCCAGCACCCGAATGGGGGGCCGTGAGACCCAGTACTTC. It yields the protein CASTRMGGRETQYF.

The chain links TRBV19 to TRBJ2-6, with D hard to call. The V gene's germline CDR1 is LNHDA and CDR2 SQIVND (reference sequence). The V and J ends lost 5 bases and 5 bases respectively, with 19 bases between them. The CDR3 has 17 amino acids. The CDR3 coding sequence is TGTGCCAGTAGTTCGCGGTTATCACAAAGTCGGGCCAACGTCCTGACTTTC. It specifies CASSSRLSQSRANVLTF.

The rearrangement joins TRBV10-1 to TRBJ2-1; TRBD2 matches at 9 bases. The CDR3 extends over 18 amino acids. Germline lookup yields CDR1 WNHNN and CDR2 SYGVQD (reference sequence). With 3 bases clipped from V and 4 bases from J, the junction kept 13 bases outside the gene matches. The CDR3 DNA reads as TGCGCCAGCAGTGAACTCCCAGGGGCTAGCGGGACTTACAATGAGCAGTTCTTC. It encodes CASSELPGASGTYNEQFF.